The source of this TCR beta chain is a study of glioma-infiltrating T cells. Using RNA template, CDR3s of TCR alpha and beta were amplified with iRepertoire arm-PCR. MiXCR was run by TCRdb on the multiplex PCR reads, yielding one entry per CDR3 protein. The data show some 190,000 distinct CDR3 sequences, about 31% seen once. This CDR3 is 17 amino acids long. Germline CDR1 is LNHDA and CDR2 is SQIVND (reference sequence). Between the trimmed V and J ends, which lost 3 bases and 6 bases, there was a span of 20 bases. The chain has TRBV19 and TRBJ2-2, with D maybe TRBD2 (5 bases). Sequencing was carried out using glioma tissue, nonneoplastic brain tissue, or PBMCs (not recorded which). The clonotype was recovered from a human donor with low-grade glioma or glioblastoma, undergoing nonglioma brain surgery, or in good health (not recorded which). CDR3 loop: CASSIVGPPRSAGELFF. DNA for the CDR3: TGTGCCAGTAGTATTGTCGGGCCCCCCCGTAGCGCCGGGGAGCTGTTTTTT.